This paragraph covers one T cell receptor beta chain sequence. Antigen: not known. At one boundary the junction diverges from the germline segment, which might be a read error. Other nucleotide sequences from this sample produce the same CDR3. The CDR3 has 15 residues. Germline V gene sequence: CDR1 SSHAT, CDR2 FNYEAQ (reference sequence). Clones were read by immunoSEQ multiplex PCR, and TCRdb kept only the in-frame ones, dropping some. Altogether several thousand clones are present, 83% being singletons, with the ten largest covering roughly 4.9%. The data originate from a study of circulating and synovial CD4+ cells in juvenile arthritis. Points from the study as a whole: Deeper sequencing increased measured overlap with synovial clonotypes. Bulk blood CD4 samples held at least an order of magnitude more or fewer genomes than CPL.

This clonotype originated in a human donor with juvenile idiopathic arthritis. The V gene is TRBV7-7, the J gene TRBJ2-7; TRBD1 might be the D (7 bases). The specimen sequenced was CD4+ T cells from synovial fluid. The CDR3 bases are TGTGCTAGCAGCTTAGCGGCAGGGGGTCCCTACGAGCAGTACTTC. Its protein is CASSLAAGGPYEQYF.